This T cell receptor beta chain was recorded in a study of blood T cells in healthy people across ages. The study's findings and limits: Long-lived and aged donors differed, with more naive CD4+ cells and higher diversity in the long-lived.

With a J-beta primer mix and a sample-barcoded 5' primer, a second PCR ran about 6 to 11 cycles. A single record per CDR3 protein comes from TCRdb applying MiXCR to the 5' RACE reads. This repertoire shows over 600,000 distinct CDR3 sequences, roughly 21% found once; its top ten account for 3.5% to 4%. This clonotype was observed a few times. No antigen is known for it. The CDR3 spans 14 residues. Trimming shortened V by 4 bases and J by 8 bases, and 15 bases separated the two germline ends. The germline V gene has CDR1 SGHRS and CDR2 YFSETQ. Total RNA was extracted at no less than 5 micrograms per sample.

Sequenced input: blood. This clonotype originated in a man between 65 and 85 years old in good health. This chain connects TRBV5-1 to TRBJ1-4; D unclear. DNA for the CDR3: TGCGCCAGCAGCCCCGGGCACAGCCGAGAAAAACTGTTTTTT. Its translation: CASSPGHSREKLFF.